The rows below give T cell receptor beta chains drawn from one sample of a study of early T cells in non-severe SARS-CoV-2 infection. TCRdb independently ran MiXCR on the 5' RACE reads; one entry per CDR3 protein. The data contain 100,000 to 130,000 distinct CDR3 sequences, about 12% of them singletons. The material sequenced was whole blood. These receptors all come from an adult who was a healthcare worker with PCR-confirmed SARS-CoV-2 infection or an uninfected control (not recorded which). Each CDR3 is given with its conserved first and last residue. D genes are given only for firm matches. Only some rows state a clone size, as once, few, many or a class for expanded clones.

V gene: TRBV7-8
D gene: TRBD1
clone size: few
J gene: TRBJ2-6
CDR3 DNA: TGTGCCAGCAGCTTGCCCCCACAGGGGACTGGGGCCAACGTCCTGACTTTC
CDR3 protein: CASSLPPQGTGANVLTF

V gene: TRBV7-8
D gene: NA
clone size: many
J gene: TRBJ2-6
CDR3 DNA: TGTGCCAGCAGCCGCGGGACTTACGGGGCCAACGTCCTGACTTTC
CDR3 protein: CASSRGTYGANVLTF

V gene: TRBV14
D gene: TRBD1
clone size: NA
J gene: TRBJ1-2
CDR3 DNA: TGTGCCAGCAGCGTAGGTGGGACAGGGGACTTCGGAGGCTACACCTTC
CDR3 protein: CASSVGGTGDFGGYTF

V gene: TRBV3-1
D gene: NA
clone size: few
J gene: TRBJ1-1
CDR3 DNA: TGTGCCAGCAGCTTGCCCGGCAGAGATGAAGCTTTCTTT
CDR3 protein: CASSLPGRDEAFF

V gene: TRBV12-3/TRBV12-4
D gene: TRBD2
clone size: NA
J gene: TRBJ2-1
CDR3 DNA: TGTGCCAGCAGTTTAAGTGGTCCAGCGGGAGTGTCCTACAATGAGCAGTTCTTC
CDR3 protein: CASSLSGPAGVSYNEQFF

V gene: TRBV3-1
D gene: TRBD1
clone size: many
J gene: TRBJ2-1
CDR3 DNA: TGTGCCAGCAGCACCGACAGGGCGGATGAGCAGTTCTTC
CDR3 protein: CASSTDRADEQFF

V gene: TRBV3-1
D gene: TRBD2
clone size: NA
J gene: TRBJ2-1
CDR3 DNA: TGTGCCAGCAGCCCCCACGGACTAGGCAATGAGCAGTTCTTC
CDR3 protein: CASSPHGLGNEQFF

V gene: TRBV27
D gene: NA
clone size: few
J gene: TRBJ2-2
CDR3 DNA: TGTGCCAGCAGTTTACGCCCGGCGGGGCTGGGGGACACCGGGGAGCTGTTTTTT
CDR3 protein: CASSLRPAGLGDTGELFF

V gene: TRBV28
D gene: NA
clone size: many
J gene: TRBJ1-6
CDR3 DNA: TGTGCCAGCAGTTCCGACTGGGAACATTCACCCCTCCACTTT
CDR3 protein: CASSSDWEHSPLHF

V gene: TRBV20-1
D gene: NA
clone size: NA
J gene: TRBJ2-4
CDR3 DNA: TGCAGTGCTCCACAGGCGGGTGGGGTGGCCAAAAACATTCAGTACTTC
CDR3 protein: CSAPQAGGVAKNIQYF

V gene: TRBV28
D gene: NA
clone size: many
J gene: TRBJ2-6
CDR3 DNA: TGTGCCAGCAGTTTTCTCCTGTCTGGGGCCAACGTCCTGACTTTC
CDR3 protein: CASSFLLSGANVLTF

V gene: TRBV29-1
D gene: NA
clone size: NA
J gene: TRBJ2-7
CDR3 DNA: TGCAGCGTTGAAATAGTAGACAGCTCCTACGAGCAGTACTTC
CDR3 protein: CSVEIVDSSYEQYF

V gene: TRBV11-2
D gene: TRBD1
clone size: few
J gene: TRBJ2-6
CDR3 DNA: TGTGCCAGCAGCCCCCGGGACAGGGGGACTTATGGGGCCAACGTCCTGACTTTC
CDR3 protein: CASSPRDRGTYGANVLTF

V gene: TRBV5-1
D gene: TRBD1
clone size: once
J gene: TRBJ1-2
CDR3 DNA: TGCGCCAGCAGCCACGGGACAGGGAATGGCTACACCTTC
CDR3 protein: CASSHGTGNGYTF

V gene: TRBV18
D gene: NA
clone size: many
J gene: TRBJ1-5
CDR3 DNA: TGTGCCAGCTCACCACGTACGGGAGAGTATCAGCCCCAGCATTTT
CDR3 protein: CASSPRTGEYQPQHF

V gene: TRBV4-1
D gene: NA
clone size: many
J gene: TRBJ2-1
CDR3 DNA: TGCGCCAGCAGCCAAGTAAGGCTAGGAGGAGCGCTAGGGCAAGTCTACAATGAGCAGTTCTTC
CDR3 protein: CASSQVRLGGALGQVYNEQFF

V gene: TRBV7-9
D gene: NA
clone size: many
J gene: TRBJ1-1
CDR3 DNA: TGTGCCGGGCGGGGGTCGAGCACTGAAGCTTTCTTT
CDR3 protein: CAGRGSSTEAFF

V gene: TRBV5-4
D gene: TRBD1
clone size: NA
J gene: TRBJ2-7
CDR3 DNA: TGTGCCAGCACCCTATCCGGGACAGGGCTCGGCCACGAGCAGTACTTC
CDR3 protein: CASTLSGTGLGHEQYF

V gene: TRBV7-3
D gene: TRBD2
clone size: many
J gene: TRBJ2-3
CDR3 DNA: TGTGCCAGCAGCCGAATTTTTCGTGCTAGCGGGGGGGCCTCAGATACGCAGTATTTT
CDR3 protein: CASSRIFRASGGASDTQYF

V gene: TRBV2
D gene: NA
clone size: few
J gene: TRBJ2-5
CDR3 DNA: TGTGCCAGCAGTGAGCCTTCTGGGGGGACCCAGTACTTC
CDR3 protein: CASSEPSGGTQYF

V gene: TRBV14
D gene: NA
clone size: many
J gene: TRBJ1-2
CDR3 DNA: TGTGCCAGCAGCCAAGGGTTGGGGGGAAGACGCTATGGCTACACCTTC
CDR3 protein: CASSQGLGGRRYGYTF

V gene: TRBV11-2
D gene: TRBD1
clone size: NA
J gene: TRBJ2-1
CDR3 DNA: TGTGCCAGCAGCTTTGGGGACAGCTCCTACAATGAGCAGTTCTTC
CDR3 protein: CASSFGDSSYNEQFF

V gene: TRBV28
D gene: TRBD2
clone size: NA
J gene: TRBJ2-2
CDR3 DNA: TGTGCCAGCAGCTCCGGGGGGGTCGACACCGGGGAGCTGTTTTTT
CDR3 protein: CASSSGGVDTGELFF

V gene: TRBV29-1
D gene: NA
clone size: NA
J gene: TRBJ1-2
CDR3 DNA: TGCAGCGTTGAGGGGGTCTACTATGGCTACACCTTC
CDR3 protein: CSVEGVYYGYTF

V gene: TRBV28
D gene: TRBD1
clone size: NA
J gene: TRBJ1-4
CDR3 DNA: TGTGCCAGCAGTTTCGGGACAGGGACGGGAGAAAAACTGTTTTTT
CDR3 protein: CASSFGTGTGEKLFF

V gene: TRBV12-3/TRBV12-4
D gene: NA
clone size: few
J gene: TRBJ2-1
CDR3 DNA: TGTGCCAGCAGCTCCGGTAGAGCGCAGTTCTTC
CDR3 protein: CASSSGRAQFF

V gene: TRBV12-3/TRBV12-4
D gene: TRBD2
clone size: few
J gene: TRBJ2-1
CDR3 DNA: TGTGCCAGCAGCAACGGATGGGCTAGCGGGTCCTACAATGAGCAGTTCTTC
CDR3 protein: CASSNGWASGSYNEQFF

V gene: TRBV24-1
D gene: NA
clone size: many
J gene: TRBJ2-3
CDR3 DNA: TGTGCCACCAGTGACTCTCTAACGCAGTATTTT
CDR3 protein: CATSDSLTQYF

V gene: TRBV29-1
D gene: NA
clone size: few
J gene: TRBJ2-3
CDR3 DNA: TGCAGCGTTGAGGGCGAGGTTGTAGATACGCAGTATTTT
CDR3 protein: CSVEGEVVDTQYF

V gene: TRBV4-2
D gene: TRBD1
clone size: many
J gene: TRBJ2-1
CDR3 DNA: TGTGCCAGCAGCGGACAGGGGGGATACAATGAGCAGTTCTTC
CDR3 protein: CASSGQGGYNEQFF